This entry features one TCR beta chain sequence. In this sample, this clone turned up once. The specificity of this receptor is unknown. Per-base qualities were not stored, and no clone one base away is much larger. The record originates from a study of blood T cell repertoires in COVID-19 (dated by TCRdb to the early 2020s). In the study overall: Collaborator samples came from the United States, Italy and Spain and covered acute and convalescent phases of COVID-19. The material from the prospective study consisted of cDNA or gDNA derived from T cells, B-cell-depleted T cells, or PBMCs. Deeply sampled blood TCRbeta repertoires from subjects exposed to, actively infected with, or recovered from COVID-19 were included in the dataset. A freely available public database, intended as a resource for researchers studying the immune response to SARS-CoV-2, is where the repertoires were released. Samples came from the ongoing ImmuneRACE study (first 160 participants) plus 1,254 subjects from 6 global collaborators. Nearly every sample came with metadata listing a de-identified subject ID, COVID-19 status, age in years and sex. Where available, HLA class I and class II types were obtained from metadata supplied by the sample provider rather than from assay-based typing. General conclusions and limits of the study: Clinical and demographic metadata were provided uncurated, with the amount varying by source and participant.

TCRbeta CDR3 regions were amplified from genomic DNA by means of the immunoSEQ Assay, a bias-controlled multiplex PCR. The authors processed their data as follows. The number of nucleated cells in each sample was estimated by amplification of reference gene primers within the assay. To quantify the absolute abundance of each unique TCRbeta CDR3 rearrangement, sequence reads were collapsed and filtered. For each sample, productive Simpson clonality was calculated by taking the square root of Simpson's diversity index across productive rearrangements. The table comes from immuneACCESS by way of TCRdb, which keeps in-frame sequences with V and J called. Part of the clones is missing from these tables; in studies checked, under half for an unresolved V gene and the rest for unknown reasons. V and J calls and clone size are those listed in that table; D and trimming were worked out from the DNA. The sample includes roughly 290,000 clones, with around 87% observed a single time. The top ten hold around 7.8% of the sample.

Samples from volunteer blood donors who had recovered from COVID-19 were contributed by a second Seattle source. Collaborating institutions collected whole blood in K2EDTA tubes following their own protocols. Collaborator samples were shipped for TCRbeta analysis as frozen whole blood, isolated PBMCs, or DNA extracted from either sample type. Trimming accounts for 7 bases at V and 4 bases at J, while the number of junction bases matched to no gene is 8. The CDR3 runs 15 residues from the cysteine to the phenylalanine. Of all the DNA, just the CDR3 is kept, 45 bases in frame from base 1. The germline V gene (reference sequence) sets CDR1 to LNHDA and CDR2 to SQIVND.

The clonotype was recovered from a woman aged 45-65 years who had recovered from COVID-19. The rearranged segments are TRBV19 and TRBJ1-5; the junction holds 9 bases that match TRBD1. The sequenced material came from peripheral blood. The DNA is TGTGCCAGTAACTCGGACAGGGGAGGGAATCAGCCCCAGCATTTT. It specifies CASNSDRGGNQPQHF. When the CDR3 is completed using the reference TRBV19 and TRBJ1-5 genes on either side, the full variable domain is DGGITQSPKYLFRKEGQNVTLSCEQNLNHDAMYWYRQDPGQGLRLIYYSQIVNDFQKGDIAEGYSVSREKKESFPLTVTSAQKNPTAFYLCASNSDRGGNQPQHFGDGTRLSIL.